The sequence of this T cell receptor beta chain was determined in a study of blood T cell repertoires in COVID-19. The wider study: COVID-19 samples from acute and convalescent phases originated in the United States, Italy and Spain. PBMCs, B-cell-depleted T cells, or T cells were the source of the cDNA or gDNA that made up the material.

Per the study methods: Reference gene primer amplification in the assay estimated nucleated cell counts. Sequencing used immunoSEQ multiplex PCR; TCRdb keeps in-frame clones, though not all of them. The D gene and trimming were derived from the DNA, and the V and J assignments and clone size from that table. Of 350,000 or so clones in the sample, 88% were seen once. This CDR3 spans 16 amino acids. The ends lost 1 base at V and 3 bases at J; junction bases unmatched: 7. Germline V lookup: CDR1 LGHDT, CDR2 YNNKEL (reference sequence). This rearrangement joins TRBV3-1 (or the pseudogene TRBV3-2) to TRBJ2-7; 9 bases are a match to TRBD2. Sequencing was done on a sample of PBMCs or T cells enriched from blood (not recorded which). The sequence was obtained from a woman aged 30 to 39 who had been exposed to COVID-19. CDR3 nucleotide sequence: TGTGCCAGCAGCCAAGCGACAGCGGGAGGTTACTACGAGCAGTACTTC. Translation: CASSQATAGGYYEQYF.